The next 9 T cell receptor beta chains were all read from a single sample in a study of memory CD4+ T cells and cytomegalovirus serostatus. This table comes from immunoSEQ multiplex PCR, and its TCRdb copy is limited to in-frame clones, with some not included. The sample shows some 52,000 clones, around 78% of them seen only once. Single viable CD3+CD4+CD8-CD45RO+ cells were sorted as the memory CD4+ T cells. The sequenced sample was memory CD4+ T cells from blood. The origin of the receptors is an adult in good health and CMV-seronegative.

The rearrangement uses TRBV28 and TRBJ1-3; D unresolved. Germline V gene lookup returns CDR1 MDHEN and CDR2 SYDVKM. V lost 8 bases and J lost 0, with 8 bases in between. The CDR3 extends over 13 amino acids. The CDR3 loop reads CASGRPSGNTIYF. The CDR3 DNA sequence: TGTGCCAGCGGCCGGCCCTCTGGAAACACCATATATTTT.

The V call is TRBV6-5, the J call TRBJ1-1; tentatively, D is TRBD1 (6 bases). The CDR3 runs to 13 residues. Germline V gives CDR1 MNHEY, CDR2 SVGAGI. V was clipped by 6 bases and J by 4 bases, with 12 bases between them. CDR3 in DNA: TGTGCCAGCAGCACAGGGTTGCTCACTGAAGCTTTCTTT. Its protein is CASSTGLLTEAFF.

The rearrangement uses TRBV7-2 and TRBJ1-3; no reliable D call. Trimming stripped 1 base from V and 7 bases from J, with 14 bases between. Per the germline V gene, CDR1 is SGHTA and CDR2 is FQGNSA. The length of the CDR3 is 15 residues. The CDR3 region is CASSLGVGVMNTIYF. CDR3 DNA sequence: TGTGCCAGCAGCTTAGGAGTCGGGGTAATGAACACCATATATTTT.

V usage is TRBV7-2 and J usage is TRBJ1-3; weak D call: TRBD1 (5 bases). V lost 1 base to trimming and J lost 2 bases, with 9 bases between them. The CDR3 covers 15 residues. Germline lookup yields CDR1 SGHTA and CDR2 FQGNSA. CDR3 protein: CASSLVGGAGNTIYF. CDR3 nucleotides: TGTGCCAGCAGCTTAGTGGGGGGAGCTGGAAACACCATATATTTT.

The CDR3 loop reads CASSRQGFPNYGYTF. For the CDR3, the DNA is TGTGCCAGCAGCCGACAGGGGTTCCCTAACTATGGCTACACCTTC. The chain couples TRBV2 to TRBJ1-2; TRBD1 agrees at 8 bases. CDR3 size: 15 residues. The germline CDR1 and CDR2 sequences are SNHLY and FYNNEI. J gave up 0 bases and V 6 bases, and 6 bases lay outside the gene matches.

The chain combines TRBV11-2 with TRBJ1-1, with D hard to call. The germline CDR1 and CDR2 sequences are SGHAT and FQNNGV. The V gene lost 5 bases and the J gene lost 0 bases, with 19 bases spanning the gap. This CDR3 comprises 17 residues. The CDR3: CASSVMGVRALNTEAFF. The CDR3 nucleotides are TGTGCCAGCAGCGTTATGGGAGTGCGGGCTTTGAACACTGAAGCTTTCTTT.

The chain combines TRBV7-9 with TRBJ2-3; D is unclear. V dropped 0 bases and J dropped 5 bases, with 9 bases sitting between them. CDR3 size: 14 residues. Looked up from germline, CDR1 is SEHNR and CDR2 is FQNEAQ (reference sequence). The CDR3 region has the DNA TGTGCCAGCAGCTTAGCGGCGCAGGTAGATACGCAGTATTTT. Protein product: CASSLAAQVDTQYF.

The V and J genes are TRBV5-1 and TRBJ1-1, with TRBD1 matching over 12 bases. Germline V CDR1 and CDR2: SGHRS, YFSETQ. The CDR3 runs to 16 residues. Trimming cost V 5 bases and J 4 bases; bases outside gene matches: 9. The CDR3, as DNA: TGCGCCAGCAGGTACGGGACAGGGGGCTTGGGCACTGAAGCTTTCTTT. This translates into CASRYGTGGLGTEAFF.

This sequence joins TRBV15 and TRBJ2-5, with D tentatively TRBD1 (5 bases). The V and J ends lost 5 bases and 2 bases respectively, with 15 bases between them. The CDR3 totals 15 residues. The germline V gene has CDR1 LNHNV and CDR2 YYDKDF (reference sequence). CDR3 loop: CATSGWQGGQETQYF. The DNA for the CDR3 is TGTGCCACCAGCGGTTGGCAGGGTGGGCAAGAGACCCAGTACTTC.